This entry lists 29 T cell receptor beta chains sequenced from one sample in a study of T cells after yellow fever vaccination. From the 5' RACE reads, TCRdb called clonotypes with MiXCR, one entry per CDR3 protein. The sample yields 500,000 to 550,000 distinct CDR3 sequences, 20% to 25% seen once. This sample comprised PBMCs, obtained less than 25 days after the first yellow fever vaccination. Source of these receptors: a man between 18 and 29 years old who received the YFV17D yellow fever vaccine.

The CDR3 DNA reads as TGTGCCAGCAGACCGGGACGCTCTGGGGCCAACGTCCTGACTTTC. This translates into CASRPGRSGANVLTF. V and J are TRBV6-1 and TRBJ2-6; possibly TRBD1 or TRBD2 for D (5 bases each). The length of the CDR3 is 15 residues. The germline CDR1 and CDR2 sequences are MNHNS and SASEGT. V dropped 6 bases and J dropped 0 bases, with 9 bases sitting between them.

The V call is TRBV30, the J call TRBJ2-5, with D maybe TRBD2 (5 bases). This CDR3 is built from 13 residues. The germline gives CDR1 GTSNPN, CDR2 SVGIG (reference sequence). V lost 3 bases to trimming and J lost 2 bases, with 10 bases between them. DNA for the CDR3: TGTGCCTGGAGGGAGGAGGCGCAAGAGACCCAGTACTTC. Protein: CAWREEAQETQYF.

The chain couples TRBV5-1 to TRBJ2-5; D may be TRBD1 (5 bases). V lost 4 bases, J lost 3 bases, and 10 bases lay in between. Germline lookup yields CDR1 SGHRS and CDR2 YFSETQ. There are 13 residues in the CDR3. The CDR3, as DNA: TGCGCCAGCAGCATCCAGGGCGAAGAGACCCAGTACTTC. This encodes CASSIQGEETQYF.

The chain is built from TRBV6-5 and TRBJ2-5; unclear D gene. The ends were cut back, 2 bases at V and 3 bases at J, with 22 bases in the middle. The CDR3 sequence is 18 residues long. The germline gives CDR1 MNHEY, CDR2 SVGAGI. The CDR3 nucleotides are TGTGCCAGCAGTTACCCCTCCGGTGTCGCCCCGGTGGAAGAGACCCAGTACTTC. Its protein product is CASSYPSGVAPVEETQYF.

The chain is built from TRBV10-3 and TRBJ1-2; TRBD1 matches 10 bases. The length of the CDR3 is 15 residues. V dropped 4 bases and J dropped 3; count of bases not matched to a gene: 5. Germline V gene lookup returns CDR1 ENHRY and CDR2 SYGVKD. CDR3: CAISATGTGDYGYTF. In nucleotides, the CDR3 is TGTGCCATCAGTGCGACCGGGACAGGGGACTATGGCTACACCTTC.

The V and J genes are TRBV30 and TRBJ2-5, with D possibly being TRBD2 (5 bases). Germline loops: CDR1 GTSNPN, CDR2 SVGIG (reference sequence). Deletions cut 5 bases from V and 0 bases from J, with 7 bases between. This CDR3 is built from 12 residues. CDR3 residues: CAWGRDQETQYF. The CDR3 DNA reads as TGTGCCTGGGGGCGGGACCAAGAGACCCAGTACTTC. Using reference TRBV30 and TRBJ2-5 for the parts outside the CDR3, the full variable domain is SQTIHQWPATLVQPVGSPLSLECTVEGTSNPNLYWYRQAAGRGLQLLFYSVGIGQISSEVPQNLSASRPQDRQFILSSKKLLLSDSGFYLCAWGRDQETQYFGPGTRLLVL.

This clonotype was seen only a few times. The V call is TRBV12-3 or TRBV12-4, the J call TRBJ2-5, with 8 bases aligning to TRBD1. With 6 bases clipped from V and 5 bases from J, the junction kept 5 bases outside the gene matches. The length of the CDR3 is 13 residues. CDR3 amino acids: CASRGQEAETQYF. For the CDR3, the DNA is TGTGCCAGCAGGGGACAGGAAGCGGAGACCCAGTACTTC.

This clonotype has a handful of counts. The chain couples TRBV7-2 to TRBJ2-7; D unclear. CDR1 is SGHTA, CDR2 FQGNSA, per germline. This CDR3 region has 15 residues. V was cut by 5 bases and J by 0 bases, with 14 bases left in between. The CDR3 nucleotides are TGTGCCAGCAGCCTTACCTTGGGTCTCTCCTACGAGCAGTACTTC. Its translation is CASSLTLGLSYEQYF. Filled out from reference TRBV7-2 and TRBJ2-7, the complete variable domain reads GAGVSQSPSNKVTEKGKDVELRCDPISGHTALYWYRQSLGQGLEFLIYFQGNSAPDKSGLPSDRFSAERTGGSVSTLTIQRTQQEDSAVYLCASSLTLGLSYEQYFGPGTRLTVT.

The table lists this clonotype with a few counts. The V gene is TRBV12-3 or TRBV12-4, the J gene TRBJ2-3; tentatively, D is TRBD2 (5 bases). The ends were cut back, 7 bases at V and 5 bases at J, with 16 bases in the middle. The CDR3 is made up of 14 amino acids. The CDR3 region has the DNA TGTGCCAGCACAGAGGGCGGTGAAGGAGATACGCAGTATTTT. Its protein product is CASTEGGEGDTQYF.

This clonotype has more than one count but fewer than ten. The chain employs TRBV5-1 and TRBJ2-2; 8 positions match TRBD2. In germline, CDR1 is SGHRS, CDR2 YFSETQ. This CDR3 has 16 residues. The ends lost 0 bases at V and 4 bases at J; junction bases unmatched: 5. The CDR3 DNA reads as TGCGCCAGCAGCTTGGCGGTAGCGGGGTTCACCGGGGAGCTGTTTTTT. Its translation is CASSLAVAGFTGELFF. The variable domain in full, completed from reference TRBV5-1 and TRBJ2-2, reads KAGVTQTPRYLIKTRGQQVTLSCSPISGHRSVSWYQQTPGQGLQFLFEYFSETQRNKGNFPGRFSGRQFSNSRSEMNVSTLELGDSALYLCASSLAVAGFTGELFFGEGSRLTVL.

The rearrangement links TRBV4-2 to TRBJ2-7, with D possibly matching TRBD2 (7 bases). Trimming stripped 4 bases from V and 7 bases from J, with 14 bases between. The V gene's germline CDR1 is LGHNA and CDR2 YNFKEQ. This CDR3 is 13 amino acids long. CDR3 region: CASSPGGPMEQYF. For the CDR3, the DNA is TGTGCCAGCAGCCCCGGGGGGCCGATGGAGCAGTACTTC.

This CDR3 is CSARRLEQETQYF. Written as DNA, the CDR3 is TGCAGTGCTAGAAGGTTAGAGCAAGAGACCCAGTACTTC. This chain uses TRBV20-1 with TRBJ2-5, with D hard to call. The CDR3 extends over 13 amino acids. The germline V and J ends were trimmed by 2 bases and 2 bases, with 9 bases remaining between them. CDR1 and CDR2 (germline): DFQATT, SNEGSKA (reference sequence).

The chain uses TRBV20-1 and TRBJ2-7, with D perhaps TRBD1 (6 bases). From germline, CDR1 is DFQATT and CDR2 SNEGSKA (reference sequence). The CDR3 sequence is 12 residues long. Trimming left V 1 base short and J 4 bases short, with 8 bases between. CDR3 amino acids: CSARGDTYEQYF. In DNA, the CDR3 is TGCAGTGCTAGAGGGGACACGTACGAGCAGTACTTC.

This clonotype has more than one count but fewer than ten. The V call is TRBV4-3, the J call TRBJ1-5, with 8 bases matching TRBD1. With 0 bases clipped from V and 6 bases from J, the junction kept 7 bases outside the gene matches. The CDR3 is 16 amino acids. Per germline, CDR1 LGHNA and CDR2 YSLEER. The CDR3 reads CASSQDIPGTGQPQHF. CDR3 nucleotides: TGCGCCAGCAGCCAAGATATTCCGGGGACAGGTCAGCCCCAGCATTTT.

This clonotype came up many times. This chain connects TRBV6-6 to TRBJ2-7; no definite D call. CDR1 is MNHNY and CDR2 is SVGAGI in the germline V gene (reference sequence). Trimming took off 4 bases at V and 8 bases at J, with 15 bases between the two ends. The CDR3 has 13 amino acids. The CDR3 sequence: CASSSGGVPKQYV. The CDR3 DNA reads as TGTGCCAGCAGTTCAGGTGGTGTCCCGAAGCAGTACGTC.

This rearrangement joins TRBV5-6 to TRBJ2-3; TRBD1 aligns across 7 bases. V shed 4 bases, J shed 9 bases, and the junction held 5 bases outside the gene matches. The V gene's germline CDR1 is SGHDT and CDR2 YYEEEE. The CDR3 consists of 12 residues. This chain's CDR3 is CASSAGGDTQYF. The CDR3 DNA follows: TGTGCCAGCAGCGCAGGGGGAGACACGCAGTATTTT.

This clonotype showed up many times. The rearrangement links TRBV5-1 to TRBJ2-3, with D possibly matching TRBD2 (6 bases). Per germline, CDR1 SGHRS and CDR2 YFSETQ. V lost 0 bases, J lost 0 bases, and 8 bases lay in between. This CDR3 has 15 residues. The CDR3 region has the DNA TGCGCCAGCAGCTTGGGTCTAGCGAGCACAGATACGCAGTATTTT. Its protein is CASSLGLASTDTQYF. Looking up the rest from reference TRBV5-1 and TRBJ2-3 gives the full variable domain: KAGVTQTPRYLIKTRGQQVTLSCSPISGHRSVSWYQQTPGQGLQFLFEYFSETQRNKGNFPGRFSGRQFSNSRSEMNVSTLELGDSALYLCASSLGLASTDTQYFGPGTRLTVL.

This clonotype was seen repeatedly, ten times or more. This chain uses TRBV5-1 with TRBJ2-5, with 10 nucleotides matching TRBD2. The CDR3 extends over 14 amino acids. The V gene end was trimmed by 0 bases and the J gene end by 4 bases; junction bases not matched to a gene: 0. CDR1 and CDR2 from the germline V gene are SGHRS and YFSETQ. As DNA, the CDR3 is TGCGCCAGCAGCTTGGGACTAGCGGGAGAGACCCAGTACTTC. It specifies CASSLGLAGETQYF.

The CDR3 is CAISERVNTEAFF. The CDR3 bases are TGTGCCATCAGTGAGCGGGTGAACACTGAAGCTTTCTTT. V is TRBV10-3 and J is TRBJ1-1; D uncertain. Germline-derived CDR1 and CDR2 are ENHRY and SYGVKD. The V end was cut by 2 bases, the J end by 0 bases, with 4 bases between. The CDR3 covers 13 residues.

The chain employs TRBV10-3 and TRBJ2-3; no reliable D call. CDR1 and CDR2 from the germline V gene are ENHRY and SYGVKD. The germline V and J ends were trimmed by 3 bases and 3 bases, with 7 bases remaining between them. There are 13 residues in the CDR3. CDR3 residues: CAISDSSTDTQYF. In DNA, the CDR3 is TGTGCCATCAGTGACTCTTCGACAGATACGCAGTATTTT.

This clonotype has at least ten counts. V is TRBV5-1 and J is TRBJ2-7; 9 nucleotides match TRBD1. This CDR3 is 16 amino acids long. Germline V lookup: CDR1 SGHRS, CDR2 YFSETQ. Trimming at V came to 4 bases and at J to 3 bases, leaving 11 bases not matched to a gene. The CDR3 DNA sequence: TGCGCCAGCAGCCTAAATACAGGGGGCGTTCACTACGAGCAGTACTTC. It yields the protein CASSLNTGGVHYEQYF.

The J gene is TRBJ1-3, the V gene TRBV3-1; D is perhaps TRBD1 (6 bases). Trimming removed 7 bases from V and 0 bases from J, with 10 bases in between. CDR1 and CDR2 from the germline V gene are LGHDT and YNNKEL (reference sequence). The CDR3 is made up of 14 amino acids. DNA of the CDR3: TGTGCCAGCACGACAGGCTACTCTGGAAACACCATATATTTT. As protein: CASTTGYSGNTIYF.

This sequence joins TRBV7-8 and TRBJ2-3; D remains ambiguous. The CDR3 has 12 residues. The germline V gene has CDR1 SGHVS and CDR2 FQNEAQ. V was shortened by 5 bases and J by 6 bases, with 9 bases between the two germline ends. CDR3 bases: TGTGCCAGCAGCCCCTTTATGGATACGCAGTATTTT. This sequence encodes CASSPFMDTQYF.

The sample holds a few counts of this clonotype. V is TRBV7-2 and J is TRBJ1-5, with no clear D. In germline, CDR1 is SGHTA, CDR2 FQGNSA. This CDR3 contains 12 residues. Deletions cut 6 bases from V and 5 bases from J, with 8 bases between. The CDR3 spells CASSLVYQPQHF. DNA of the CDR3: TGTGCCAGCAGTTTGGTGTATCAGCCCCAGCATTTT.

This chain joins TRBV6-1 and TRBJ2-5; TRBD2 matches 15 bases. From germline, CDR1 is MNHNS and CDR2 SASEGT. CDR3 size: 17 residues. Trimming removed 5 bases from V and 0 bases from J; junction bases left unmatched: 4. The CDR3 here is CASSKGTSGGYQETQYF. The CDR3 DNA reads TGTGCCAGCAGTAAGGGGACTAGCGGGGGGTACCAAGAGACCCAGTACTTC.

This clonotype was recorded a few times. In DNA form, the CDR3 reads TGTGCCAGCCTAGGGTCTATGGACACTGAAGCTTTCTTT. The encoded protein is CASLGSMDTEAFF. The chain carries TRBV2 and TRBJ1-1; D gene unclear. CDR3 length: 13 residues. Deletions cut 8 bases from V and 3 bases from J, with 13 bases between. Germline V gene sequence: CDR1 SNHLY, CDR2 FYNNEI.

The table lists this clonotype with a few counts. The CDR3 region has the DNA TGTGCCAGCAGCTTCGGTGGGACAGGGACGGGATACGAGCAGTACTTC. Translating gives CASSFGGTGTGYEQYF. The rearrangement uses TRBV7-6 and TRBJ2-7; TRBD1 matches at 9 bases. The CDR3 consists of 16 residues. With V trimmed by 3 bases and J by 4 bases, 10 bases remained unmatched. The germline CDR1 and CDR2 sequences are SGHVS and FNYEAQ.

This rearrangement joins TRBV27 to TRBJ2-7; D remains ambiguous. This CDR3 has 14 amino acids. V lost 5 bases and J lost 3, with 14 bases in between. Germline loops: CDR1 MNHEY, CDR2 SMNVEV (reference sequence). CDR3 in DNA: TGTGCCAGCAGTCTAAGGCTAGGGATCTACGAGCAGTACTTC. It is translated as CASSLRLGIYEQYF.

V is TRBV7-3 and J is TRBJ1-1; D is unresolved. CDR3 length: 13 amino acids. The germline V gene has CDR1 SGHTA and CDR2 FQGTGA. With 2 bases removed from V and 3 bases from J, the gap between germline ends came to 7 bases. CDR3 bases: TGTGCCAGCAGCTTAGAATCGGACACTGAAGCTTTCTTT. This encodes CASSLESDTEAFF.